The clone carrying this T cell receptor beta chain has a count of ten or more. Its antigen is undetermined. The data originate from a study of T cell repertoires in cytomegalovirus infection. Overall study: Peptides in the study included HLA-C-restricted and HLA-B-restricted CMV epitopes. Public TCR beta signature analysis indicated the presence of both CMV infection and matching HLA type. The study's findings and limits: Clonotype analysis showed dominance of the ex vivo response by HLA-C-restricted CMV-specific TCR beta clonotypes. Carriers of CMV and the relevant HLA type were discriminated by public TCR beta frequency.

CDR1 MNHNS and CDR2 SASEGT come from the germline V gene. The V end lost 1 base, the J end lost 1 base, and 4 bases lay between the germline ends. This CDR3 has 13 residues. Using its own MiXCR run on the reads, TCRdb lists one record per CDR3 protein. The data contain more than 250,000 distinct CDR3 sequences, roughly 25% of them singletons. This receptor was identified in a human donor in good health (CMV status not recorded). Some clones in this sample may be carry-over from other donors' samples. The source was cultured PBMCs, collected from culture after CMV antigen stimulation. The chain recombines TRBV6-1 with TRBJ1-1; D uncertain. The CDR3 loop is CASSEVPNTEAFF. For the CDR3, the DNA is TGTGCCAGCAGTGAAGTTCCGAACACTGAAGCTTTCTTT.